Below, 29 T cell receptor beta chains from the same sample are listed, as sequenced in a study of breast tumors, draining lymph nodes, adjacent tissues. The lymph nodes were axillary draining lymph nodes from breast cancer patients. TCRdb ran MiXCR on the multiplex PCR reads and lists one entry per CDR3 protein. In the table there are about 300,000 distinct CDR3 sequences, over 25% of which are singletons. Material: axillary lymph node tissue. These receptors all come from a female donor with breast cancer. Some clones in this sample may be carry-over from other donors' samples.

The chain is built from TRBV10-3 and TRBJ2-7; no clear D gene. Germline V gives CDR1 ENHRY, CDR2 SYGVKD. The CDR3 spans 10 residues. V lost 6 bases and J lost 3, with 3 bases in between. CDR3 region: CAISDYEQYF. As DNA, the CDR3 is TGTGCCATCAGCGACTACGAGCAGTACTTC.

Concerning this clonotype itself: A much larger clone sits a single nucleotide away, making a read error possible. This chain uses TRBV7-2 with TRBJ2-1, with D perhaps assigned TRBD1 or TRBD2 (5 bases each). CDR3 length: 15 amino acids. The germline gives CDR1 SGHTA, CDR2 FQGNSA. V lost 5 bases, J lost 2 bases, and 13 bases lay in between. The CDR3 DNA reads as TGTGCCAGCAGCCTCCGGGACGGGACCTACAATGAGCAGTTCTTC. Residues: CASSLRDGTYNEQFF.

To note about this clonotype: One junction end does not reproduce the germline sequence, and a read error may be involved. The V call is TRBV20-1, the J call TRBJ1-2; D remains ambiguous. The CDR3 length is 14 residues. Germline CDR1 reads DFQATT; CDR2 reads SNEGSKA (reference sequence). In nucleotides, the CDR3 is TGCAGTGCTAGGGCTCCGGAACAGACCTATGGCTACGCCTTC. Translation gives CSARAPEQTYGYAF.

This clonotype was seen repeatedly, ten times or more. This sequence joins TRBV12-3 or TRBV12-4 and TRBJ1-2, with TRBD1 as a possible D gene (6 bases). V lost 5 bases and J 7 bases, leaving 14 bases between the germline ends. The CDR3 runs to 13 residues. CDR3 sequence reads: CASSNRDIRGYTF. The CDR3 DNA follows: TGTGCCAGCAGTAACCGGGACATTCGTGGCTACACCTTC.

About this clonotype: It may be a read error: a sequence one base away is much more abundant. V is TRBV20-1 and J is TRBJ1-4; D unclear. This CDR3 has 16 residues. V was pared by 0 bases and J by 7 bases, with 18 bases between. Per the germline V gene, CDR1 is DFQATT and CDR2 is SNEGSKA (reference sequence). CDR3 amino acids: CSARDGAHALGEKLFF. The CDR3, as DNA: TGCAGTGCTAGAGATGGAGCTCACGCCCTGGGTGAAAAACTGTTTTTT.

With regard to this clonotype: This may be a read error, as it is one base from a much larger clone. The CDR3 DNA reads TGTGCCTGGAGATCAGGGGGACGCAATCCGCCCCAGCATTTT. Amino acid sequence: CAWRSGGRNPPQHF. This chain joins TRBV30 and TRBJ1-5, with 7 bases matching TRBD1. Per germline, CDR1 GTSNPN and CDR2 SVGIG (reference sequence). This CDR3 is built from 14 residues.

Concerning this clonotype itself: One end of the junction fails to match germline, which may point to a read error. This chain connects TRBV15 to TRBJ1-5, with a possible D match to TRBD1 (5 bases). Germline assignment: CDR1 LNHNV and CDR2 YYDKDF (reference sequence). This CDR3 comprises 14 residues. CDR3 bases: TGTGCCACCAGGCTGGGACGGCTCAATCAGCGCCAGCATTTT. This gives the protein CATRLGRLNQRQHF.

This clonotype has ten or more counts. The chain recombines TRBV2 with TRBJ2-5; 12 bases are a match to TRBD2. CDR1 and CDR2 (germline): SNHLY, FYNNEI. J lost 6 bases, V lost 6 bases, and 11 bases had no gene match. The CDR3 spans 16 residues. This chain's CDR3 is CASRGELAGGLKTQYF. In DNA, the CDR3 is TGTGCCAGCAGAGGAGAACTAGCGGGAGGCTTGAAGACCCAGTACTTC.

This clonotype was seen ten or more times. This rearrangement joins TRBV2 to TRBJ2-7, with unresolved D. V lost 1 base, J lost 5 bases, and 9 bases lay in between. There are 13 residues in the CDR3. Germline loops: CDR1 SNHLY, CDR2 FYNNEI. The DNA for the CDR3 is TGTGCCAGCAGTGAAGACCTGGCGAACGAGCAGTACTTC. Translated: CASSEDLANEQYF.

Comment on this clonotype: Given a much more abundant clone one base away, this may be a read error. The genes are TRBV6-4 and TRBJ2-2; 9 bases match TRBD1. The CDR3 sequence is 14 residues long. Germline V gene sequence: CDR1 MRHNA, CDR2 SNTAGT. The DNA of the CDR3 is TGTACCACCCGACAGGGGGTAAACACCGGGGAGCTGTTTTTT. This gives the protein CTTRQGVNTGELFF.

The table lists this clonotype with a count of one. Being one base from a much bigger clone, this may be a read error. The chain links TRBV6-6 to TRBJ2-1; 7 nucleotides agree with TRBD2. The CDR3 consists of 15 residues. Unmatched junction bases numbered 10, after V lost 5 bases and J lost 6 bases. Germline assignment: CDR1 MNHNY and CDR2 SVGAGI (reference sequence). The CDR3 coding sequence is TGTGCCAGCAGTCCAGGACTAGAATTGCTCAATGAGCAGTTCTTC. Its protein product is CASSPGLELLNEQFF.

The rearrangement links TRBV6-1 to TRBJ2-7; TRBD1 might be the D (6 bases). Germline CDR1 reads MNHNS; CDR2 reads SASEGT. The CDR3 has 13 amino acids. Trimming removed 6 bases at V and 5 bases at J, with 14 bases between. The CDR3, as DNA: TGTGCCAGCAGAAAACACTCAGGGGACGAGCAGTACTTC. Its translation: CASRKHSGDEQYF.

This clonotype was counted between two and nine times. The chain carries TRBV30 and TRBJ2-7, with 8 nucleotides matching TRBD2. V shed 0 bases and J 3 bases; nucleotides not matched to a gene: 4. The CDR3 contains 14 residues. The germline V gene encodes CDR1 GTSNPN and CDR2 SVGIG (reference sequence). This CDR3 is CAWSVAGAFYEQYF. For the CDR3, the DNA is TGTGCCTGGAGTGTAGCGGGAGCCTTCTACGAGCAGTACTTC.

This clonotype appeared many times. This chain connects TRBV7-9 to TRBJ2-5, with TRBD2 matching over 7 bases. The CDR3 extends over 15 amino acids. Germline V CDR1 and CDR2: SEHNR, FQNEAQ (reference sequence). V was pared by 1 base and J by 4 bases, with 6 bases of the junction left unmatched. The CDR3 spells CASSLEGGPSETQYF. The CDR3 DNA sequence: TGTGCCAGCAGCTTAGAGGGAGGGCCCTCAGAGACCCAGTACTTC.

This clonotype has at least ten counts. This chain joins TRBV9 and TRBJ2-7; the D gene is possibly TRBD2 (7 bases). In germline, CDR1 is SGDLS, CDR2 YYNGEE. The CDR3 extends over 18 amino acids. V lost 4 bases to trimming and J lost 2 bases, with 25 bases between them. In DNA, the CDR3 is TGTGCCAGCAGCCCAACAGGGCGGGTCGCGGGAGTGGCCTACGAGCAGTACTTC. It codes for CASSPTGRVAGVAYEQYF.

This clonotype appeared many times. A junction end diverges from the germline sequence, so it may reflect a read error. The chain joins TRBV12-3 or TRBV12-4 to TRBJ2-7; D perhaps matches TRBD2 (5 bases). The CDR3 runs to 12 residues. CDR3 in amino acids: CASSIAIGEQYF. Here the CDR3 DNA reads TGTGCCAGCAGTATAGCGATTGGGGAGCAGTACTTC.

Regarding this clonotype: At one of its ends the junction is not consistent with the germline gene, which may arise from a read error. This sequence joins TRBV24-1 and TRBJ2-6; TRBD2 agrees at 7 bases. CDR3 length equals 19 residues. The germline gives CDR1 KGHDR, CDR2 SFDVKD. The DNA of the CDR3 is TGTGCCACCGGTGATCCCACTTCCGTGGGGGGGACTGGGGCCAACGTCCTGACTTTC. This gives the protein CATGDPTSVGGTGANVLTF.

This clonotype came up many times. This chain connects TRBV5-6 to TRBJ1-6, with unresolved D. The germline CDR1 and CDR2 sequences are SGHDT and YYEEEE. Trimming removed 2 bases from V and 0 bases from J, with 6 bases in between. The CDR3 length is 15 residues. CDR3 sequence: CASSFGFSYNSPLHF. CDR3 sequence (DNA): TGTGCCAGCAGCTTTGGATTCTCCTATAATTCACCCCTCCACTTT.

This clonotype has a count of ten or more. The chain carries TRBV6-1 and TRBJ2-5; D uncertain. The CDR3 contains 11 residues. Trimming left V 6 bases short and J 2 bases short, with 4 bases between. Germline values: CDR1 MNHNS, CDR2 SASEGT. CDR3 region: CASSGQETQYF. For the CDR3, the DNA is TGTGCCAGCAGCGGGCAAGAGACCCAGTACTTC.

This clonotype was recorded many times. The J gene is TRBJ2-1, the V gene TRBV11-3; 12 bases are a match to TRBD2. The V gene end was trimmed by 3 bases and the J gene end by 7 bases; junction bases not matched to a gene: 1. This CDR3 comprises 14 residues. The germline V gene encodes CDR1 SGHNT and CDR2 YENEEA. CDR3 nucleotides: TGTGCCAGCAGCTTGCTAGCGGGAGGGAATGAGCAGTTCTTC. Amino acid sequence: CASSLLAGGNEQFF.

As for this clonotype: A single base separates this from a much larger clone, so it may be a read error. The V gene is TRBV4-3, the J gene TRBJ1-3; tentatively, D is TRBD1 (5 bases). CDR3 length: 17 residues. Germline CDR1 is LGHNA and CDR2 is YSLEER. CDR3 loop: CASSVRFGGRTGNTICF. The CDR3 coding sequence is TGCGCCAGCAGCGTCCGTTTCGGGGGTAGGACTGGAAACACCATATGTTTT.

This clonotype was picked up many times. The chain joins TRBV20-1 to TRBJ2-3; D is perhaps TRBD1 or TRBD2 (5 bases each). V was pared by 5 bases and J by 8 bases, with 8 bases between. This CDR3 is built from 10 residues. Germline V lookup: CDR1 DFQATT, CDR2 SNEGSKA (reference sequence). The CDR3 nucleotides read TGCAGTGCTCCCGGGACTACGCAGTATTTT. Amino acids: CSAPGTTQYF.

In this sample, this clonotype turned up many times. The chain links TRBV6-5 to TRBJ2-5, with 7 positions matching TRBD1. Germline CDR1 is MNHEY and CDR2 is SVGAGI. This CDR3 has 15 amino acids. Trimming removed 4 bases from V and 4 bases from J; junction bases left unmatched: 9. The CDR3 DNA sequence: TGTGCCAGCAGTTCCTACAACACAGGGGCAGAGACCCAGTACTTC. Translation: CASSSYNTGAETQYF.

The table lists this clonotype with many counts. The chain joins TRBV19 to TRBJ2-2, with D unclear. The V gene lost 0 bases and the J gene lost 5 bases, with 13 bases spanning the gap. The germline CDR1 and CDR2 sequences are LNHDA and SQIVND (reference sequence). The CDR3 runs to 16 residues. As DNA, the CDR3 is TGTGCCAGTAGTATAGAAGGCCCTAGTGGAACCGGGGAGCTGTTTTTT. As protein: CASSIEGPSGTGELFF.

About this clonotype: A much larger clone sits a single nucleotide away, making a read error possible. CDR3 loop: CASSPRTGGGCTF. The CDR3 bases are TGTGCCAGCAGCCCCCGGACAGGAGGTGGCTGCACCTTC. The chain recombines TRBV14 with TRBJ1-2, with TRBD1 matching 7 bases. Germline V gives CDR1 SGHDN, CDR2 FVKESK. The CDR3 sequence is 13 residues long. Full variable domain (rest looked up from reference TRBV14 and TRBJ1-2): EAGVTQFPSHSVIEKGQTVTLRCDPISGHDNLYWYRRVMGKEIKFLLHFVKESKQDESGMPNNRFLAERTGGTYSTLKVQPAELEDSGVYFCASSPRTGGGCTFGSGTRLTVV.

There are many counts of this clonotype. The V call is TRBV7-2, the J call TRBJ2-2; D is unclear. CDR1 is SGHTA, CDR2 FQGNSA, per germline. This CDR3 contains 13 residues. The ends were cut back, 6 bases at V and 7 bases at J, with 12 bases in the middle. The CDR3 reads CASRESFGGELFF. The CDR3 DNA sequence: TGTGCCAGCAGAGAATCATTCGGCGGGGAGCTGTTTTTT.

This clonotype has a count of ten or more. CDR3 residues: CASSLGSNPSYEQYF. The CDR3 DNA reads TGCGCCAGCAGCTTGGGTAGTAATCCCTCCTACGAGCAGTACTTC. V and J are TRBV5-1 and TRBJ2-7; D unresolved. The length of the CDR3 is 15 residues. V lost 0 bases, J lost 0 bases, and 10 bases lay in between. Germline-derived CDR1 and CDR2 are SGHRS and YFSETQ.

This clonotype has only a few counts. The CDR3 reads CASSLRLGLAAQETQYF. CDR3 nucleotide sequence: TGTGCCAGCAGTTTGCGCCTGGGACTAGCGGCCCAAGAGACCCAGTACTTC. The V gene is TRBV28, the J gene TRBJ2-5; TRBD2 matches 11 bases. Germline values: CDR1 MDHEN, CDR2 SYDVKM. The CDR3 contains 17 residues. V shed 3 bases and J 1 base; nucleotides not matched to a gene: 7.

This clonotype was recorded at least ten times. CDR3 protein: CASSYRGGPQHF. CDR3 coding DNA: TGTGCCAGCAGTTACAGGGGTGGGCCCCAGCATTTT. The chain carries TRBV6-5 and TRBJ1-5; a possible D gene is TRBD1 (5 bases). The CDR3 has 12 residues. Germline V lookup: CDR1 MNHEY, CDR2 SVGAGI. Trimming stripped 2 bases from V and 9 bases from J, with 8 bases between.